The entry below describes one T cell receptor (beta chain). Other DNA sequences within the sample encode an identical CDR3. The source of the sample is a study of control samples from healthy donors and cancer patients. TCRdb's copy holds only in-frame clones and misses some; the assay was immunoSEQ multiplex PCR. This sample has about 190,000 clones, with about 89% found just once. This CDR3 region has 15 residues. With 4 bases removed from V and 0 bases from J, the gap between germline ends came to 10 bases. Germline CDR1 is LGHDT and CDR2 is YNNKEL (reference sequence). V usage is TRBV3-1 (or the pseudogene TRBV3-2) and J usage is TRBJ2-1, with D uncertain. This TCR derives from a man between 25 and 39 years old in good health. The sample taken for sequencing was blood. CDR3 residues: CASSPLSSSYNEQFF. The CDR3 DNA is TGTGCCAGCAGCCCACTCTCAAGCTCCTACAATGAGCAGTTCTTC.